This T cell receptor (beta chain) was documented in a study of Ad26.COV2.S vaccination and SARS-CoV-2 variants. About the study: By the intramuscular route, Ad26.COV2.S was given once, or twice 56 days apart. Study outcomes and limitations: With respect to non-spike TCR breadth, vaccine and placebo recipients were similar. Post-vaccination spike-specific CD8+ and CD4+ T cell responses reportedly had substantial breadth. Vaccine recipients surpassed placebo recipients in spike-specific TCR breadth.

Points on this clone: Its antigen remains unknown.

V was shortened by 2 bases and J by 0 bases, with 13 bases between the two germline ends. Germline V gene data show CDR1 as GTSNPN and CDR2 as SVGIG (reference sequence). This CDR3 contains 15 residues. The method was immunoSEQ multiplex PCR; TCRdb's version includes in-frame clones alone and lacks a portion of them. There are about 350,000 clones in the sample; roughly 85% occur only once, and 2.5% to 3.5% lies in the top ten. Treatment meaning: 19 received Ad26.COV2.S at low or high dose, single or two shots; a few received placebo; per-sample allocation not given. Sample collection was performed on day 63 after the first vaccine or placebo injection.

The specimen comprised peripheral blood, sampled in a trial of Ad26.COV2.S vaccine versus placebo. The rearrangement uses TRBV30 and TRBJ1-1; TRBD1 is a possible D gene (5 bases). This sequence originates from a person aged 18-60 years who received the Ad26.COV2.S COVID-19 vaccine or a placebo. The CDR3 sequence: CAWSRSGSLNTEAFF. The CDR3 region has the DNA TGTGCCTGGAGTAGGTCAGGGTCCCTGAACACTGAAGCTTTCTTT.